This record looks at one TCR beta chain sequence and its context. The antigen remains unidentified. Clones were sequenced by immunoSEQ multiplex PCR, and TCRdb holds only the in-frame ones, with some missing. The data show about 79,000 clones, 74% seen once. These data are taken from a study of vaccination effects on CD4 cells after COVID-19. Sequencing followed a ViraFEST assay step that expanded antigen-specific CD4+ T cells with viral peptide pools. CD4+ T cells were isolated after less than 13 days of culture. Cultures got half-medium changes with IL-2 on days 3 and 7. Study results and caveats: Convalescent patients were scarce in the study, and it lacked early post-infection timepoints.

CDR3 length: 15 amino acids. V was trimmed by 5 bases and J by 2 bases, leaving 15 bases between them. The germline CDR1 and CDR2 sequences are SGHTA and FQGNSA. The specimen was CD4+ T cells from PBMCs cultured with HCoV-229E spike peptides, collected before COVID-19 vaccination. This clonotype originated in a human donor who received a COVID-19 vaccine. The chain couples TRBV7-2 to TRBJ1-2, with a weak D call TRBD1 (5 bases). The CDR3 coding sequence is TGTGCCAGCAGCCCCCCCCGGGGCGGAAACTATGGCTACACCTTC. As protein: CASSPPRGGNYGYTF.